The rows below give T cell receptor beta chains drawn from one sample of a study of T cells in localized non-small cell lung cancer. Profiling relied on immunoSEQ multiplex PCR, and the TCRdb table lists in-frame clones only, not all of them. The sample yields 35,000 to 45,000 clones, 85% to 90% seen once. The sequenced sample was peripheral blood, obtained before any cancer treatment. The source is a female donor aged 60 or older with stage I squamous cell lung carcinoma. Both conserved end residues are part of each CDR3. The D gene is left open where the match is weak. A row's size may be missing; if present it is once, few, many or a size class.

size: -; length: 14; D: -; J: TRBJ2-4; V: TRBV6-5; DNA: TGTGCCAGCAGTAGTTCTCCCGCCAAAAACATTCAGTACTTC; CDR3: CASSSSPAKNIQYF
size: -; length: 11; D: -; J: TRBJ2-7; V: TRBV18; DNA: TGTGCCAGCTCACTTTCCGGCGAGCAGTACTTC; CDR3: CASSLSGEQYF
size: -; length: 14; D: -; J: TRBJ1-5; V: TRBV27; DNA: TGTGCCAGCAGTTGGGGGAATAGCAATCAGCCCCAGCATTTT; CDR3: CASSWGNSNQPQHF
size: -; length: 15; D: -; J: TRBJ2-3; V: TRBV4-1; DNA: TGCGCCAGCAGCCAAGACCCGCGGGCGGGAGATACGCAGTATTTT; CDR3: CASSQDPRAGDTQYF
size: -; length: 10; D: -; J: TRBJ2-1; V: TRBV19; DNA: TGTGCCAGTGGGAGCTATGAGCAGTTCTTC; CDR3: CASGSYEQFF
size: few; length: 15; D: TRBD1; J: TRBJ2-7; V: TRBV9; DNA: TGTGCCAGCAGCGTACGACAGGGGAAAATCTACGAGCAGTACTTC; CDR3: CASSVRQGKIYEQYF
size: -; length: 15; D: -; J: TRBJ2-1; V: TRBV9; DNA: TGTGCCAGCAGCCCGAGCGGTCTCGGGGACAATGAGCAGTTCTTC; CDR3: CASSPSGLGDNEQFF
size: -; length: 14; D: -; J: TRBJ1-2; V: TRBV5-1; DNA: TGCGCCAGCAGCCCGGACAAAGCTAACTATGGCTACACCTTC; CDR3: CASSPDKANYGYTF
size: -; length: 13; D: -; J: TRBJ1-6; V: TRBV30; DNA: TGTGCCTGCAGTGTCTCCTATAATTCACCCCTCCACTTT; CDR3: CACSVSYNSPLHF
size: -; length: 14; D: -; J: TRBJ2-3; V: TRBV7-6; DNA: TGTGCCAGCAGCTTAGCAGGGAGATCAGATACGCAGTATTTT; CDR3: CASSLAGRSDTQYF
size: -; length: 15; D: -; J: TRBJ1-4; V: TRBV15; DNA: TGTGCCACCAGCAGAGATGGCGGGATGAATGAAAAACTGTTTTTT; CDR3: CATSRDGGMNEKLFF
size: -; length: 16; D: TRBD1; J: TRBJ1-2; V: TRBV5-1; DNA: TGCGCCAGCAGCCCAATACCGGGACAGGGGGCTAGTGGCTACACCTTC; CDR3: CASSPIPGQGASGYTF
size: few; length: 15; D: TRBD1; J: TRBJ2-7; V: TRBV5-1; DNA: TGCGCCAGCAGCTTTTCCGGGACAGGGGGCAACGAGCAGTACTTC; CDR3: CASSFSGTGGNEQYF
size: -; length: 12; D: -; J: TRBJ2-3; V: TRBV11-3; DNA: TGTGCCAGCAGCTATTATGAAGATACGCAGTATTTT; CDR3: CASSYYEDTQYF
size: once; length: 17; D: -; J: TRBJ2-2; V: TRBV5-1; DNA: TGCGCCAGCAGCTTGACGACCTTTACTGCGAACGCCGGGGAGCTGTTTTTT; CDR3: CASSLTTFTANAGELFF
size: -; length: 16; D: TRBD1; J: TRBJ1-5; V: TRBV6-1; DNA: TGTGCCAGCAGTGAATCCCCAGGGGGGGGTGTTCAGCCCCAGCATTTT; CDR3: CASSESPGGGVQPQHF
size: -; length: 14; D: TRBD1; J: TRBJ2-5; V: TRBV11-2; DNA: TGTGCCAGCAGCCAGACAGGGGGGCAGGAGACCCAGTACTTC; CDR3: CASSQTGGQETQYF
size: medium-sized; length: 13; D: -; J: TRBJ1-2; V: TRBV10-1; DNA: TGCGCCAGCCCCCGGGGGTCCACTTATGGCTACACCTTC; CDR3: CASPRGSTYGYTF
size: -; length: 11; D: -; J: TRBJ2-7; V: TRBV4-1; DNA: TGCGCCAGCAGCCACTCCTACGAGCAGTACTTC; CDR3: CASSHSYEQYF
size: -; length: 12; D: -; J: TRBJ1-1; V: TRBV10-3; DNA: TGTGCCATCAGTGAAGGACAGACCGAAGCTTTCTTT; CDR3: CAISEGQTEAFF
size: -; length: 16; D: TRBD2; J: TRBJ2-5; V: TRBV19; DNA: TGTGCCAGTAGTACCCGACTAGCGGGAGATAAAGAGACCCAGTACTTC; CDR3: CASSTRLAGDKETQYF
size: -; length: 15; D: -; J: TRBJ2-3; V: TRBV19; DNA: TGTGCCAGTAGTATCAAGTCTGCTCCCCCAGATACGCAGTATTTT; CDR3: CASSIKSAPPDTQYF
size: -; length: 16; D: -; J: TRBJ2-4; V: TRBV7-3; DNA: TGTGCCAGCAGCTTATTGGACGGGAGAGCCAAAAACATTCAGTACTTC; CDR3: CASSLLDGRAKNIQYF
size: -; length: 16; D: TRBD2; J: TRBJ2-5; V: TRBV6-1; DNA: TGTGCCAGCAGTGTGCTAGCGGGAGGGCGGTATGAGACCCAGTACTTC; CDR3: CASSVLAGGRYETQYF
size: -; length: 13; D: TRBD1; J: TRBJ1-6; V: TRBV4-2; DNA: TGTGCCAGCAGCCCCCAGGGGGTTTCACCCCTCCACTTT; CDR3: CASSPQGVSPLHF
size: -; length: 15; D: TRBD2; J: TRBJ2-1; V: TRBV7-6; DNA: TGTGCCAGCAGCCCAGGGGCTAGCGGGAGGAATGAGCAGTTCTTC; CDR3: CASSPGASGRNEQFF
size: -; length: 15; D: -; J: TRBJ2-7; V: TRBV18; DNA: TGTGCCAGCTCACCGACTGCCAGAAAGGGCTACGAGCAGTACTTC; CDR3: CASSPTARKGYEQYF
size: once; length: 18; D: TRBD2; J: TRBJ2-3; V: TRBV4-2; DNA: TGTGCCAGCAGCGCCCGGACTAGCGGGACTCTTAGCACAGATACGCAGTATTTT; CDR3: CASSARTSGTLSTDTQYF
size: -; length: 15; D: TRBD1; J: TRBJ2-7; V: TRBV6-5; DNA: TGTGCCAGCAGTTACTCCGGGACAGGGCTCTACGAGCAGTACTTC; CDR3: CASSYSGTGLYEQYF
size: -; length: 15; D: TRBD1; J: TRBJ1-2; V: TRBV29-1; DNA: TGCAGCGTTGGGATGGTAGGGGGCGCAAGCTATGGCTACACCTTC; CDR3: CSVGMVGGASYGYTF
size: -; length: 20; D: TRBD2; J: TRBJ2-2; V: TRBV4-3; DNA: TGCGCCAGCAGCCAAGATTGGACTAGCGGGAGGGCCCTCGAATCCGGGGAGCTGTTTTTT; CDR3: CASSQDWTSGRALESGELFF
size: -; length: 15; D: -; J: TRBJ1-4; V: TRBV7-9; DNA: TGTGCCAGCAGTCTCTCCGGGACGGACCTAGAAAAACTGTTTTTT; CDR3: CASSLSGTDLEKLFF
size: medium-sized; length: 13; D: -; J: TRBJ1-2; V: TRBV2; DNA: TGTGCCAGCAGTGGTACGGGGGACTATGGCTACACCTTC; CDR3: CASSGTGDYGYTF
size: -; length: 15; D: -; J: TRBJ2-3; V: TRBV6-5; DNA: TGTGCCAGCAGAGCCAACAGGTCGCCCACAGATACGCAGTATTTT; CDR3: CASRANRSPTDTQYF
size: -; length: 16; D: -; J: TRBJ2-7; V: TRBV6-4; DNA: TGTGCCAGCAGTGCATCCGGGGCAGGCCTCTCCTACGAGCAGTACTTC; CDR3: CASSASGAGLSYEQYF
size: -; length: 15; D: -; J: TRBJ1-5; V: TRBV2; DNA: TGTGCCAGCAGTGAAGAGGGCCGGGCGCGCCAGCCCCAGCATTTT; CDR3: CASSEEGRARQPQHF
size: -; length: 15; D: TRBD1; J: TRBJ1-1; V: TRBV6-5; DNA: TGTGCCAGCAGTTACGCCCCGGGGACAGATTTGGTAGCTTTCTTT; CDR3: CASSYAPGTDLVAFF
size: few; length: 13; D: -; J: TRBJ1-5; V: TRBV4-2; DNA: TGTGCCAGCAGCCAAGCCGTTCATCAGCCCCAGCATTTT; CDR3: CASSQAVHQPQHF
size: -; length: 13; D: -; J: TRBJ1-1; V: TRBV14; DNA: TGTGCCAGCAGCCAAGACCACGAAGGAGAAGCTTTCTTT; CDR3: CASSQDHEGEAFF
size: -; length: 15; D: -; J: TRBJ2-7; V: TRBV4-3; DNA: TGCGCCAGCAGCCAAGTACTCGGAGGCCGACGAGAGCAGTACTTC; CDR3: CASSQVLGGRREQYF
size: -; length: 14; D: -; J: TRBJ1-2; V: TRBV6-5; DNA: TGTGCCAGCAGTTCTACAGGGAGTTCTGATGGCTACACCTTC; CDR3: CASSSTGSSDGYTF
size: -; length: 17; D: TRBD2; J: TRBJ2-5; V: TRBV11-2; DNA: TGTGCCAGCAGCTTAGAGAGGTCTAGCGGGGGGGGAGTGACCCAGTACTTC; CDR3: CASSLERSSGGGVTQYF
size: -; length: 14; D: TRBD1; J: TRBJ1-1; V: TRBV25-1; DNA: TGTGCCAGCAGTGATCGGGACAGGTGGGCTGAAGCTTTCTTT; CDR3: CASSDRDRWAEAFF
size: -; length: 14; D: -; J: TRBJ2-7; V: TRBV5-6; DNA: TGTGCCAGCAGCTACCTCCGGGGGACGGGGGAGCAGTACTTC; CDR3: CASSYLRGTGEQYF
size: once; length: 18; D: TRBD1; J: TRBJ2-2; V: TRBV9; DNA: TGTGCCAGCAGCGTAGTACCCTCGACAGGGGGCTACACCGGGGAGCTGTTTTTT; CDR3: CASSVVPSTGGYTGELFF
size: -; length: 13; D: -; J: TRBJ2-7; V: TRBV30; DNA: TGTGCCTGGAGTTGGGGGGAACACTACGAGCAGTACTTC; CDR3: CAWSWGEHYEQYF
size: -; length: 13; D: -; J: TRBJ2-2; V: TRBV6-5; DNA: TGTGCCAGCTCTAGAGGGGGGGGTACGGTACTGTTTTTT; CDR3: CASSRGGGTVLFF
size: -; length: 16; D: -; J: TRBJ1-5; V: TRBV5-8; DNA: TGTGCCAGCAGGCGCGGGGGGGCAAGGAATTTACAGCCCCAGCATTTT; CDR3: CASRRGGARNLQPQHF
size: -; length: 16; D: TRBD2; J: TRBJ2-7; V: TRBV30; DNA: TGTGCCCGCGGGACAGGGGGACTAGCGGGATTGGGGGAGCAGTACTTC; CDR3: CARGTGGLAGLGEQYF
size: -; length: 16; D: TRBD2; J: TRBJ2-2; V: TRBV2; DNA: TGTGCCAGCAGTTGGACTAGCGGGAGGGCCGGGGGGGAGCTGTTTTTT; CDR3: CASSWTSGRAGGELFF
size: medium-sized; length: 13; D: -; J: TRBJ1-1; V: TRBV5-1; DNA: TGCGCCAGCAGCTCGGGACAGAACACTGAAGCTTTCTTT; CDR3: CASSSGQNTEAFF
size: -; length: 16; D: -; J: TRBJ2-7; V: TRBV7-9; DNA: TGTGCCAGCAGCCTTTACGGACAGACGACTTCCTACGAGCAGTACTTC; CDR3: CASSLYGQTTSYEQYF
size: -; length: 15; D: -; J: TRBJ2-1; V: TRBV7-9; DNA: TGTGCCAGCAGCCCCCGGACTGGGTCGGGCGATGAGCAGTTCTTC; CDR3: CASSPRTGSGDEQFF
size: -; length: 12; D: -; J: TRBJ2-3; V: TRBV29-1; DNA: TGCAGCGTACACCGCTTCACAGATACGCAGTATTTT; CDR3: CSVHRFTDTQYF
size: -; length: 15; D: -; J: TRBJ1-2; V: TRBV11-2; DNA: TGTGCCAGCAGCCCGCGGGGGTCTGGGGTCGACGGCTACACCTTC; CDR3: CASSPRGSGVDGYTF
size: -; length: 12; D: -; J: TRBJ2-2; V: TRBV19; DNA: TGTGCCAGTAGTATCGGGTATGGGGAGCTGTTTTTT; CDR3: CASSIGYGELFF
size: -; length: 15; D: TRBD1; J: TRBJ2-5; V: TRBV5-4; DNA: TGTGCCAGCAGCTCGCGAACGGGACAGCTAGAGACCCAGTACTTC; CDR3: CASSSRTGQLETQYF
size: -; length: 15; D: TRBD2; J: TRBJ2-1; V: TRBV9; DNA: TGTGCCAGCAGCGTAGGTTCCCTAGCGGGGAATGAGCAGTTCTTC; CDR3: CASSVGSLAGNEQFF
size: -; length: 15; D: -; J: TRBJ2-7; V: TRBV6-5; DNA: TGTGCCAGCAGTCTGTCATCAGCGTCACCCTACGAGCAGTACTTC; CDR3: CASSLSSASPYEQYF